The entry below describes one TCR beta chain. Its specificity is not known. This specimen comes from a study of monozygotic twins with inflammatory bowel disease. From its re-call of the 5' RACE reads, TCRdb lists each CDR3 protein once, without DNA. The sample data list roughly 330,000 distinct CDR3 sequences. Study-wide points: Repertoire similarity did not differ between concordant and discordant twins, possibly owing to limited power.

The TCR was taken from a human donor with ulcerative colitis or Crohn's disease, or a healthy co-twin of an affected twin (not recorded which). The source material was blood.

The chain's CDR3 is CASSFRTGGRDTGELFF. V is TRBV12-3 or TRBV12-4 and J is TRBJ2-2; TCRdb selects TRBD1, and the lack of DNA leaves this call unchecked. The CDR3 consists of 17 residues.